This TCR beta chain was recorded in a study of technical replicates of blood from a handful of donors. V lost 2 bases and J lost 3, with 7 bases in between. Germline V CDR1 and CDR2: SGHTA, FQGTGA. The CDR3 sequence is 13 residues long. Data came from immunoSEQ multiplex PCR; TCRdb stores just in-frame clones and leaves some out. Among 74,000 or so clones listed, over 90% were seen once. This chain links TRBV7-3 with TRBJ1-2; D is unclear. Sequencing was carried out using T cells isolated from PBMCs. The clonotype was recovered from a human donor in good health. The CDR3 loop reads CASSLGGDYGYTF. The DNA of the CDR3 is TGTGCCAGCAGCTTAGGTGGAGACTATGGCTACACCTTC.